This T cell receptor (beta chain) was sequenced in a study of cytomegalovirus exposure and HLA in healthy donors (dated by TCRdb to about 2017). With respect to the entire study: An earlier analysis of some 600 of the donors reported 276 Gb of sequence data and 117 million unique TCR beta sequences obtained from approximately 180 million T cells. An early release that covered fewer than 800 HLA-typed donors contained about 300 gigabases of sequencing data and roughly 84 million unique TCR sequences. The genetic ancestry cluster associated with self-reported Caucasian donors included roughly 84% of the approximately 430 genotyped donors. The study aimed to test whether cataloging public T cell receptors could reveal signatures of past pathogen exposure. The T cell repertoires of 666 subjects were profiled by immunosequencing and related to cytomegalovirus serostatus. Along with the 666-subject first cohort, a separate validation cohort of about 110 different subjects was used. The study combined high-throughput TCR immunosequencing, statistical association of individual TCRs with disease status, and machine learning to predict cytomegalovirus infection status. To study patterns of TCR occurrence, a later analysis re-analyzed previously published TCR beta repertoires from several hundred donors and added high-resolution HLA genotyping. Rather than drawing on any new phenotypic data, the later analysis identified candidate immune exposures from TCR beta sequences and the way those sequences occurred across donors. In an earlier analysis of around 540 of the donors, high-throughput TCR beta sequencing was used to judge whether each TCR beta V gene segment behaved as functional or pseudogenic. Donor age, sex, ethnicity and CMV serostatus were compiled alongside the repertoire data. Genome-wide SNP genotypes for about three fifths of the roughly 670 donors were used in a later genetic analysis, which treated that subset as a discovery cohort. All discovery cohort repertoires had been generated on a single sequencing platform. HLA typing included class I and class II loci at four-digit resolution. Typing coverage varied by locus: roughly 620-630 donors for A, B, C, DRB1 and DQB1; around 560 for DQA1; nearly 610 for DPA1; around 450 for DPB1. Because of strong linkage in the cohort, 4 to 6 DR-DQ haplotypes were treated as single units for association and clustering. Across approximately 400 genotyped donors of the cohort, an average of approximately 200,000 unique TCR beta nucleotide sequences per donor were sequenced, and roughly a sixth of those sequences were non-productive.

Note on this clone: No cognate antigen has been identified for it. Within one base of it there is no much larger clone, and no base qualities were kept.

Here is what the overall study found, with its caveats: Compared with the approximately 670-donor mean, donors in an Asian-associated ancestry cluster had fewer N-insertions in productive TCRs, according to a later genetic analysis. While some public TCRs were present in many individuals, most TCR sequences turned up only very rarely across donors. In the study, some 160 TCR beta chains were listed as associated with cytomegalovirus. Linkage disequilibrium might explain the correlated functional status among segregating V segments, but an unknown experimental factor could not be excluded. In a later genetic analysis, a missense DCLRE1C variant was associated with V-gene and J-gene trimming of TCR beta chains, and the association was replicated in an independent cohort. A further reported finding was that TCR beta sequences accurately predicted the HLA-A and HLA-B alleles for most subjects in the first cohort. Roughly uniform sequencing depth across donors was assumed in presence/absence analyses, although this assumption may not hold. The 87-base-pair reads could not distinguish some IMGT-functional V segments, including TRBV6-2 and TRBV6-3, so those segments were excluded. Because HLA typing was missing for some donors at each locus, association tests included only the typed subset. In vitro tests confirmed that a few of the cytomegalovirus-associated TCR beta chains recognize cytomegalovirus antigens. Because counts were too low, seventeen rarely observed V segments, including chromosome 9 orphons, were left out of the earlier analysis of some 640 of the donors. In a later analysis, HLA-associated TCR beta chains were found to be more clonally expanded and to have lower generation probabilities than equally common non-associated chains. CMV serostatus was the only immune exposure information available for the cohort. In both the original and validation cohorts, the classifier was reported to diagnose cytomegalovirus status with high specificity and sensitivity. In a later analysis, around 17,000 TCR beta sequences were associated with specific HLA alleles at a false discovery rate of 0.05. Broadly in line with IMGT annotations, most TCR beta V segments showed up in productive rearrangements about 90% or about 30% of the time in an earlier analysis of some 590 of the donors. Most CMV-associated TCR beta chains appeared to be HLA-restricted in a later analysis, and the HLA associations seemed to be driven largely by CMV exposure. The authors suggested that the approach could potentially be extended to other disease states and immunological phenotypes. Strong co-occurrence of HLA alleles, especially DR and DQ, made assigning TCR associations to individual alleles difficult. The sequencing pipeline was judged likely to have produced a cluster of highly shared sequence variants as a technical artifact. Several of the top co-occurrence clusters appeared to be linked to parvovirus B19, influenza, CMV and Epstein-Barr virus, according to a later analysis. In this cohort, only TCR beta chains were sequenced, and detectable features were limited by the absence of alpha or paired-chain data. According to a later analysis, TCR association rates differed among HLA loci, with DRB1 alleles showing the most associated TCRs and HLA-C alleles showing the fewest.

The germline V and J ends show losses of 6 bases and 2 bases respectively, and no gene match explains 6 bases of the junction. The CDR3 runs 14 residues from the cysteine to the phenylalanine. Just the 42-base CDR3 DNA is kept, in frame starting at base 1. The germline V gene provides CDR1 ENHRY and CDR2 SYGVKD. Library method: the immunoSEQ multiplex PCR assay. A mixture of 60 forward primers for TCR Vbeta segments and 13 reverse primers for TCR Jbeta segments was used in the multiplex PCR. A multiplex PCR assay on genomic DNA amplified the CDR3 region of rearranged TCR beta genes. On the Illumina HiSeq System, the amplified TCR beta libraries were sequenced as 87-base-pair reads. Per the authors' processing: In a later analysis, 80 million or so unique TCR beta chains were counted across the approximately 670 repertoires, and approximately 11 million of these chains were shared by at least two donors. To remove PCR and sequencing errors, raw reads were error-corrected and collapsed into unique sequences using a nearest-neighbor algorithm that merged closely related sequences. Alignment of CDR3 sequences to IMGT reference sequences was used to assign V, D and J gene segments. For a sequence to be retained, a match of at least six nucleotides was required to both a V gene segment and a J gene segment. A rearrangement was called productive if the CDR3 had no stop codons and remained in frame with V and J, and every other rearrangement was called non-productive. Following IMGT convention, CDR3 was defined as the stretch from the second conserved V-encoded cysteine up to the conserved J-encoded phenylalanine. In an earlier analysis of roughly 610 of the donors, sequences lacking an unambiguous match to a single V gene segment were excluded. In an earlier analysis of 587 of the donors, V segments were called functional above 56.7% productive rearrangements and were called segregating when the between-donor standard deviation exceeded 5%. A statistical classification framework was built for diagnosing cytomegalovirus status from the catalog of TCR beta chain sequences. In a later analysis, TCR nucleotide sequences were compared against IMGT/GENE-DB human TR gene sequences so that V and J genes could be assigned. In a later analysis, CDR3 sequences and most-parsimonious VDJ recombination scenarios were assigned using the TCRdist pipeline. In a later analysis, each TCR beta chain was defined by its CDR3 amino acid sequence together with its V-gene family, and reads without a unique V-gene family were excluded. As a way to deal with suspected cross-contamination and a sequencing artifact, a later analysis dropped roughly 620 nucleotide sequences that were highly shared and had low generation probability. For each public chain, a later analysis derived a clonal expansion index from normalized ranks of inferred template counts within each repertoire. In a later analysis, generation probabilities were computed with a VDJ recombination model fitted to out-of-frame rearrangements, and the resulting probabilities were checked against IGoR. In a later analysis, TCR-TCR, TCR-HLA and TCR-CMV co-occurrence was scored with hypergeometric tests, and a repertoire-size bias correction was applied to TCR pairs. To estimate false discovery rates, a later analysis permuted the HLA or CMV assignments 20 times. In a later analysis, co-occurring TCRs were grouped using DBSCAN, with TCRdist sequence similarity added in when clustering inside HLA-allele-positive subsets. Co-occurrence clustering excluded repertoires with fewer than 30,000 or more than 120,000 public chains, plus five with anomalous nucleotide sharing. Entries here come from immuneACCESS through TCRdb and include only in-frame sequences with V and J called. Some clones fail to appear in such tables; in the studies checked, an unresolved V gene covers under half of the shortfall, and the cause of the remainder is unknown. V and J calls and clone size are as listed in that table; D and trimming were resolved from the DNA. This sample is represented by more than 150,000 clones; more than 70% of them were singletons. The ten largest make up roughly 8% of the sample.

The cohort was made up of under 800 healthy bone marrow donors. Cohort members were all nominally healthy when sampled, although unrecorded immune exposures were likely present. The donor tested CMV seropositive, placing the donor among the approximately 290 seropositive members of the cohort. Each donor provided a peripheral blood sample, and peripheral blood mononuclear cells were used for TCR beta sequencing. The Qiagen DNeasy Blood Extraction Kit was used to extract genomic DNA from the blood cell samples. This TCR derives from a woman aged 40 to 49 in good health and CMV-seropositive. Specimen: PBMCs. The rearrangement joined TRBV10-3 to TRBJ2-7, with 8 middle bases fitting TRBD2. DNA sequence: TGTGCCATCAGGACTAGCGCCAACACCTACGAGCAGTACTTC. Protein translation: CAIRTSANTYEQYF.